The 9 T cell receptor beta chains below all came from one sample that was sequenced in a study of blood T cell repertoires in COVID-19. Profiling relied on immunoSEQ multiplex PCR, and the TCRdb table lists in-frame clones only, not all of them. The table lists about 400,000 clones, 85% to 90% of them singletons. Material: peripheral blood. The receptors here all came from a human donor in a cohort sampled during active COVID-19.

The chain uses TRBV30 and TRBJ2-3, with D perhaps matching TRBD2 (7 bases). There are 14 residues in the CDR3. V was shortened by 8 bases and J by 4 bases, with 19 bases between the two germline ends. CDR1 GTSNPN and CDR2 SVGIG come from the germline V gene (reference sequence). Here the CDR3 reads CAAPGGGGADTQYF. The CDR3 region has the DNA TGTGCCGCACCCGGAGGCGGGGGCGCAGATACGCAGTATTTT.

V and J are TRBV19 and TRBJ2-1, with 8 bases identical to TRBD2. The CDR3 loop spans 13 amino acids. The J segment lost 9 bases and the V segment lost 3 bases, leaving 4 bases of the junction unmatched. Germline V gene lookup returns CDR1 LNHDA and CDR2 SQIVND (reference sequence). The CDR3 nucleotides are TGTGCCAGTAGTATCGGCGGGAGGCGTGAGCAGTTCTTC. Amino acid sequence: CASSIGGRREQFF. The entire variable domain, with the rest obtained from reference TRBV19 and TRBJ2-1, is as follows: DGGITQSPKYLFRKEGQNVTLSCEQNLNHDAMYWYRQDPGQGLRLIYYSQIVNDFQKGDIAEGYSVSREKKESFPLTVTSAQKNPTAFYLCASSIGGRREQFFGPGTRLTVL.

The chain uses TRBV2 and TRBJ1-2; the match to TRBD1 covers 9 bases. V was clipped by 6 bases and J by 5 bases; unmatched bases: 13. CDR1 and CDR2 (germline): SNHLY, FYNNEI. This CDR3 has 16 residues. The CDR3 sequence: CASRLLGQGRPYGYTF. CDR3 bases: TGTGCCAGCAGACTCCTTGGACAGGGGAGGCCTTATGGCTACACCTTC.

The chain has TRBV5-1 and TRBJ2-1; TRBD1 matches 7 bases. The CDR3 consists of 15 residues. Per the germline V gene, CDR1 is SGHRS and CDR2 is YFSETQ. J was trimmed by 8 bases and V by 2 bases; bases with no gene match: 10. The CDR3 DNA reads TGCGCCAGCAGCTTAAGGGGGCCCGGTGGTTATGAGCAGTTCTTC. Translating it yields CASSLRGPGGYEQFF.

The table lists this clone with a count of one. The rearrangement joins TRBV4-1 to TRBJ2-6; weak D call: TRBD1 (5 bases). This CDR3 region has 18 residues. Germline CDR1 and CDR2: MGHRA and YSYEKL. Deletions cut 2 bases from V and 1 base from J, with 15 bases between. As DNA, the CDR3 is TGCGCCAGCAGCCAAATTCCACCAAGGGGATCTGGGGCCAACGTCCTGACTTTC. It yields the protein CASSQIPPRGSGANVLTF.

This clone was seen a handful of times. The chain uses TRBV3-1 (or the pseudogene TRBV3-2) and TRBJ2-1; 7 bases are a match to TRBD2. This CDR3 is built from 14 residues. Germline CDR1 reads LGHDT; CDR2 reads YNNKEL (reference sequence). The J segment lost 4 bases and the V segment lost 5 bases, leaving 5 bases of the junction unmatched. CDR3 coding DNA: TGTGCCAGCAGCGATACTAGCGCTTACAATGAGCAGTTCTTC. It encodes CASSDTSAYNEQFF.

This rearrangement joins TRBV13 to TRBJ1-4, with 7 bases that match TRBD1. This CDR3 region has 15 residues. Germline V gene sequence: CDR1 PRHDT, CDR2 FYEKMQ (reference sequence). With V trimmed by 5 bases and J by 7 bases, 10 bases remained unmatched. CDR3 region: CASSLLMAGGEKLFF. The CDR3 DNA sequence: TGTGCCAGCAGCCTCCTCATGGCAGGGGGTGAAAAACTGTTTTTT.

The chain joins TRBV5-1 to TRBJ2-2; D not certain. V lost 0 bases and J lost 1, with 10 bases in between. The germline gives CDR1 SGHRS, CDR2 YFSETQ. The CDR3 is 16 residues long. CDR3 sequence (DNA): TGCGCCAGCAGCTTGGGGCAGGCCTTGAACACCGGGGAGCTGTTTTTT. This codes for CASSLGQALNTGELFF.

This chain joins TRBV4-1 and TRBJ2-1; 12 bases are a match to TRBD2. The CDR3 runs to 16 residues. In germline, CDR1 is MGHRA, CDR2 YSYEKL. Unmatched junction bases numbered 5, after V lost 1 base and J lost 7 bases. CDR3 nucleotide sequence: TGCGCCAGCAGCCAAGTCCTAGCGGGAGGGTTTAATGAGCAGTTCTTC. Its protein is CASSQVLAGGFNEQFF.